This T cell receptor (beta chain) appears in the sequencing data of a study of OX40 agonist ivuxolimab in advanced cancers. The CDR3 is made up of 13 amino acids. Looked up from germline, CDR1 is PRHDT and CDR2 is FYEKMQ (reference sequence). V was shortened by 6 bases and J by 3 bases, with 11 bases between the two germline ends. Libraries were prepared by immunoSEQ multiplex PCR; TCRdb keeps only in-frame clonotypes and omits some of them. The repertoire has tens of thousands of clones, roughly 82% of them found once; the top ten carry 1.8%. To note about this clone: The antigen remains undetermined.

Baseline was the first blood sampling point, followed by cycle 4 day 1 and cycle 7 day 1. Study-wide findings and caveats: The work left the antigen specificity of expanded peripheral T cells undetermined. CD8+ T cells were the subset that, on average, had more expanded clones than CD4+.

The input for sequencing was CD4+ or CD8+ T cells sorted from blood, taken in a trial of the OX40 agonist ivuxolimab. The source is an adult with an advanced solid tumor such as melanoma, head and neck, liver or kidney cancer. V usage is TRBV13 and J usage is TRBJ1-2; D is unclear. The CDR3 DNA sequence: TGTGCCAGCAGTCTAAACCCTTACTATGGCTACACCTTC. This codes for CASSLNPYYGYTF.